This TCR beta chain was documented in a study of CD4 T cells in relation to SARS-CoV-2 and coronaviruses. A note on this clone: Its antigen is still unknown.

The method was immunoSEQ multiplex PCR; TCRdb's version includes in-frame clones alone and lacks a portion of them. The table records tens of thousands of clones, approximately 80% of them present only once. Study conclusions and caveats: Compared with monoreactive clones, crossreactive clones showed significantly weaker SARS-CoV-2 expansion.

The V gene's germline CDR1 is SGHTA and CDR2 FQGNSA. Losses at the gene ends were 10 bases for V and 3 bases for J; bases not matched to a gene: 15. The CDR3 is 16 amino acids. Unexposed donor CD4+ T cells date from about 2011-2018, before the COVID-19 pandemic. After approximately 10 days of culture, CD4+ T cells were isolated. The receptor was derived from a human donor in good health. The chain combines TRBV7-2 with TRBJ2-3; TRBD1 matches 8 bases. The source material was CD4+ T cells from PBMCs, cultured in vitro. CDR3 nucleotides: TGTGCCACCCGGCCGGGCAGGGGGCTCGGAACAGATACGCAGTATTTT. The encoded protein is CATRPGRGLGTDTQYF.